Following are 18 T cell receptor beta chains from one sample sequenced in a study of T cell repertoires and HLA-DP antigens. Sequencing used immunoSEQ multiplex PCR; TCRdb keeps in-frame clones, though not all of them. The data contain about 73,000 clones, about 82% of them singletons. These receptors' antigens are unknown. Material for sequencing was CD4+ T cells from PBMCs. The receptor set was obtained from a man aged 55 to 70 in good health and CMV-seronegative.

For the CDR3, the DNA is TGTGCCAGCTCACCCGGACAGGACAATCAGCCCCAGCATTTT. This codes for CASSPGQDNQPQHF. This rearrangement joins TRBV18 to TRBJ1-5, with 7 bases fitting TRBD1. Losses at the gene ends were 3 bases for V and 3 bases for J; bases not matched to a gene: 2. The CDR3 spans 14 residues. Germline V gives CDR1 KGHSH, CDR2 LQKENI.

The V call is TRBV30, the J call TRBJ1-2; tentative D call: TRBD1 (6 bases). The CDR3 runs 13 residues. The germline V and J ends were trimmed by 2 bases and 8 bases, with 15 bases remaining between them. Per germline, CDR1 GTSNPN and CDR2 SVGIG (reference sequence). The CDR3 DNA is TGTGCCTGGAGTACACACAGGGTTCGCGGCTACACCTTC. Its protein product is CAWSTHRVRGYTF.

The chain joins TRBV7-2 to TRBJ2-1, with 11 bases identical to TRBD2. Trimming took 5 bases from V and 3 from J; bases not matched to a gene: 3. CDR1 and CDR2 (germline): SGHTA, FQGNSA. This CDR3 has 15 amino acids. The CDR3 region has the DNA TGTGCCAGCAGCACTCTAGCGGGAGGCTACAATGAGCAGTTCTTC. It is translated as CASSTLAGGYNEQFF.

The CDR3 here is CASSYSGQVNVYEQYF. The CDR3 bases are TGTGCCAGCAGTTATAGCGGACAGGTCAATGTCTACGAGCAGTACTTC. J is TRBJ2-7 and V is TRBV6-5; TRBD1 might be the D (7 bases). The V end lost 3 bases, the J end lost 3 bases, and 18 bases lay between the germline ends. Germline V gene sequence: CDR1 MNHEY, CDR2 SVGAGI. This CDR3 comprises 16 residues.

This clone was seen repeatedly, ten times or more. The CDR3 DNA sequence: TGTGCCAGCAGCTTGGGCGGGTTGGAAGGGGCCAACGTCCTGACTTTC. It is translated as CASSLGGLEGANVLTF. This chain joins TRBV5-8 and TRBJ2-6; D possibly corresponds to TRBD2 (5 bases). Germline V gene data show CDR1 as SGHTS and CDR2 as YDEGEE. Trimming removed 0 bases from V and 4 bases from J, with 11 bases in between. This CDR3 has 16 amino acids.

The genes are TRBV6-5 and TRBJ1-2; 9 bases are shared with TRBD1. CDR1 is MNHEY, CDR2 SVGAGI, per germline. The CDR3 length is 15 residues. J gave up 1 base and V 6 bases, and 6 bases lay outside the gene matches. The CDR3 here is CASSPGTGRNYGYTF. The CDR3 DNA follows: TGTGCCAGCAGCCCCGGGACAGGGCGTAACTATGGCTACACCTTC.

This chain links TRBV7-3 with TRBJ2-3, with 12 bases aligning to TRBD1. The CDR3 spans 16 residues. The V gene end was trimmed by 4 bases and the J gene end by 3 bases; junction bases not matched to a gene: 5. Germline CDR1 is SGHTA and CDR2 is FQGTGA. The CDR3 is CASSSGQGARTDTQYF. The CDR3 DNA follows: TGTGCCAGCAGCTCGGGACAGGGGGCGCGGACAGATACGCAGTATTTT.

The chain couples TRBV4-2 to TRBJ1-4, with D perhaps matching TRBD1 (6 bases). Germline V gene sequence: CDR1 LGHNA, CDR2 YNFKEQ. V lost 3 bases to trimming and J lost 6 bases, with 8 bases between them. The CDR3 has 13 amino acids. CDR3: CASSQGADEKLFF. The CDR3 coding sequence is TGTGCCAGCAGCCAGGGGGCGGATGAAAAACTGTTTTTT.

The CDR3 DNA reads as TGTGCCAGCAGCAGCGGACTCTCCTATAATTCACCCCTCCACTTT. Its protein product is CASSSGLSYNSPLHF. This chain uses TRBV5-6 with TRBJ1-6; D remains unclear. From germline, CDR1 is SGHDT and CDR2 YYEEEE. The CDR3 contains 15 residues. V lost 4 bases and J 0 bases, leaving 8 bases between the germline ends.

This clone was seen more than once but under ten times. A read error may account for a junction end that differs from germline. The V gene is TRBV15, the J gene TRBJ2-4; D gene uncertain. Germline loops: CDR1 LNHNV, CDR2 YYDKDF (reference sequence). CDR3 length equals 12 residues. CDR3 nucleotides: TGTGCCACCAGCAGAGATCGAAGCCAGACATCCTTC. This gives the protein CATSRDRSQTSF.

J is TRBJ2-7 and V is TRBV11-3; perhaps D is TRBD1 or TRBD2 (7 bases each). Per the germline V gene, CDR1 is SGHNT and CDR2 is YENEEA. The CDR3 is 12 amino acids. V gave up 10 bases and J gave up 6 bases, with 16 bases separating them. CDR3 amino acids: CATVQGRAEQYF. DNA for the CDR3: TGTGCCACAGTACAGGGGAGGGCCGAGCAGTACTTC.

CDR3 sequence: CASSEGQKETQYF. The CDR3, as DNA: TGTGCCAGCAGTGAGGGGCAGAAAGAGACCCAGTACTTC. The chain couples TRBV2 to TRBJ2-5; a possible D gene is TRBD1 (5 bases). V lost 3 bases and J lost 3, with 8 bases in between. From germline, CDR1 is SNHLY and CDR2 FYNNEI. The CDR3 spans 13 residues.

The genes are TRBV7-2 and TRBJ2-4, with D tentatively TRBD1 (6 bases). V was pared by 4 bases and J by 6 bases, with 10 bases between. Germline V gene data show CDR1 as SGHTA and CDR2 as FQGNSA. This CDR3 has 13 residues. CDR3 in amino acids: CASSSQGGNIQYF. As DNA, the CDR3 is TGTGCCAGCAGCTCACAGGGCGGAAACATTCAGTACTTC.

The chain has TRBV7-2 and TRBJ2-2, with unresolved D. V was trimmed by 5 bases and J by 4 bases, leaving 11 bases between them. CDR3 length: 14 residues. The germline V gene has CDR1 SGHTA and CDR2 FQGNSA. The CDR3 DNA is TGTGCCAGCAGCCCGACAATTCTCACCGGGGAGCTGTTTTTT. This codes for CASSPTILTGELFF.

The chain couples TRBV9 to TRBJ2-5, with TRBD2 identical over 8 bases. Germline loops: CDR1 SGDLS, CDR2 YYNGEE. There are 16 residues in the CDR3. V was clipped by 0 bases and J by 0 bases; unmatched bases: 4. The CDR3 DNA is TGTGCCAGCAGCGTAGCGGGAGGGAACCACCAAGAGACCCAGTACTTC. Protein: CASSVAGGNHQETQYF.

V and J are TRBV7-4 and TRBJ2-3; 12 bases are shared with TRBD2. Unmatched junction bases numbered 6, after V lost 4 bases and J lost 4 bases. There are 16 residues in the CDR3. Germline assignment: CDR1 SGHVT and CDR2 SQSDAQ. Written as DNA, the CDR3 is TGTGCCAGCAGCTGCGGACTAGCGGGAACGGCAGATACGCAGTATTTT. Translation: CASSCGLAGTADTQYF.

This chain uses TRBV27 with TRBJ2-3; TRBD2 matches 8 bases. J was trimmed by 3 bases and V by 4 bases; bases with no gene match: 6. The CDR3 is 15 residues long. From germline, CDR1 is MNHEY and CDR2 SMNVEV (reference sequence). CDR3 protein: CASSSYGGGTDTQYF. In DNA form, the CDR3 reads TGTGCCAGCAGTTCGTATGGCGGGGGGACAGATACGCAGTATTTT.

V is TRBV19 and J is TRBJ2-1; 8 nucleotides agree with TRBD2. The CDR3 is 17 residues long. Trimming at V came to 4 bases and at J to 4 bases, leaving 12 bases not matched to a gene. The V gene's germline CDR1 is LNHDA and CDR2 SQIVND (reference sequence). CDR3 in amino acids: CASSTPPGGGKYNEQFF. For the CDR3, the DNA is TGTGCCAGTAGTACACCGCCGGGAGGGGGGAAGTACAATGAGCAGTTCTTC.